Listed here is a single T cell receptor (beta chain). This specimen comes from a study of T cells of healthy individuals. From germline, CDR1 is MNHEY and CDR2 SVGEGT. Trimming removed 1 base from V and 8 bases from J, with 11 bases in between. The CDR3 is made up of 13 amino acids. TCRdb re-analysed the 5' RACE reads in MiXCR, keeping a single row per CDR3 protein. The repertoire includes tens of thousands of distinct CDR3 sequences, roughly 5% of them detected once, and 7.5% to 9.5% sits in the top ten. This sequence joins TRBV6-2 or TRBV6-3 and TRBJ1-1; D unresolved. The sequence was collected from a female donor in good health. CDR3 sequence reads: CASSYFQGREAFF. CDR3 coding DNA: TGTGCCAGCAGTTACTTTCAAGGGAGGGAAGCTTTCTTT.